The present T cell receptor beta chain was sequenced within a study of TIL therapy for anti-PD-1-resistant metastatic lung cancer. Study observations and caveats: The baseline peripheral repertoire was partially replaced by infused TIL clonotypes that later decayed.

As to this clone: The antigen remains undetermined.

This was the immunoSEQ v3 assay. Repertoires were generated with immunoSEQ multiplex PCR, while TCRdb's copy carries only in-frame clones and drops some. Counted here are 45,000 to 60,000 clones, about 80% occurring once; the ten biggest clones make up around 4.8%. The sample's time point: pre-treatment sample, taken before nivolumab and TIL therapy. Trimming cost V 2 bases and J 4 bases; bases outside gene matches: 3. Germline V CDR1 and CDR2: KGHSH, LQKENI. The CDR3 is 15 amino acids. The input for sequencing was blood, taken at baseline. The receptor was derived from a woman aged 25-80 years with non-small cell lung cancer. The rearrangement uses TRBV18 and TRBJ2-1, with 9 positions matching TRBD2. The CDR3 DNA reads TGTGCCAGCTCACCATTGCTAGCGGGATACAATGAGCAGTTCTTC. Encoded protein: CASSPLLAGYNEQFF.